Reported below is one TCR beta chain. The antigen remains undetermined. TCRdb fed the RT-PCR reads into MiXCR, producing one record per CDR3 protein. The profile shows around 650,000 distinct CDR3 sequences, roughly 14% of them singletons. This specimen belongs to a study of response to subunit inactivated influenza vaccine. Unmatched junction bases numbered 13, after V lost 4 bases and J lost 7 bases. The CDR3 consists of 14 residues. Germline V gene data show CDR1 as SQVTM and CDR2 as ANQGSEA. General observations from the study: The authors proposed limited new T cell recruitment per seasonal influenza vaccination.

This material consisted of PBMCs from blood, taken about 11 days after vaccination. The chain joins TRBV29-1 to TRBJ2-7; 7 nucleotides match TRBD1. The sequence came from a man aged 50 or older who received an inactivated influenza vaccine. CDR3 region: CSVVLGTAVGEQYF. The CDR3 DNA reads as TGCAGCGTTGTTCTGGGGACAGCTGTGGGTGAGCAGTACTTC.